The rows below give T cell receptor beta chains drawn from one sample of a study of beta chain features in type 1 diabetes. Using immunoSEQ multiplex PCR, the repertoire was profiled, and TCRdb retains in-frame clones only, with some absent. The sample shows some 150,000 clones, roughly 9% of them seen only once. Sequenced: central memory CD4+ T cells from blood. These TCRs come from a woman aged 25 to 39 with type 1 diabetes. CDR3s include the opening cysteine and the closing phenylalanine or tryptophan. Fields, in order: V gene, D gene, J gene, clone size, CDR3 DNA, CDR3 protein. The D gene is left open where the match is weak. Clone size appears in some rows only: once, few, many, or a class for an expanded clone.

TRBV9	TRBD1	TRBJ1-1	NA	TGTGCCAGCAGCGTAGTCAGGGGGGCCACTGAAGCTTTCTTT	CASSVVRGATEAFF
TRBV19	NA	TRBJ1-5	NA	TGTGCCAGTATGGGAGGGGGGCGCGGGTTTCAGCCCCAGCATTTT	CASMGGGRGFQPQHF
TRBV10-3	TRBD2	TRBJ2-5	NA	TGTGCCATCAGTGAGTGGGGGGGCCAAGAGACCCAGTACTTC	CAISEWGGQETQYF
TRBV6-5	NA	TRBJ2-4	NA	TGTGCCAGCGGCCGTGGAGACAAAAACATTCAGTACTTC	CASGRGDKNIQYF
TRBV7-3	TRBD1	TRBJ2-3	NA	TGTGCCAGCAGCTTGATGGGACAGGGGGCCGCAGATACGCAGTATTTT	CASSLMGQGAADTQYF
TRBV28	NA	TRBJ1-5	NA	TGTGCCAGCAGTTTCGCCGGGAATAGCAATCAGCCCCAGCATTTT	CASSFAGNSNQPQHF
TRBV2	NA	TRBJ2-1	NA	TGTGCCAGCTCTAGGAGCTCCTACAATGAGCAGTTCTTC	CASSRSSYNEQFF
TRBV5-1	TRBD2	TRBJ2-7	NA	TGCGCCAGCAGCTTTACTAGCGGGTACTTCTACGAGCAGTACTTC	CASSFTSGYFYEQYF
TRBV25-1	NA	TRBJ2-1	few	TGTGCCAGCAGTGTCTCTGAGAGCTCCTACAATGAGCAGTTCTTC	CASSVSESSYNEQFF
TRBV29-1	TRBD1	TRBJ2-7	NA	TGCAGCGTTGATACCCGGGACAGGGGGTCCGGCGAGCAGTACTTC	CSVDTRDRGSGEQYF
TRBV19	NA	TRBJ2-7	NA	TGTGCCAGCCCTGACGGGAACTACGAGCAGTACTTC	CASPDGNYEQYF
TRBV15	NA	TRBJ2-7	NA	TGTGCCACCAGCAGAGAGGCAGGCAGCTACGAGCAGTACTTC	CATSREAGSYEQYF
TRBV6-6	NA	TRBJ1-2	NA	TGTGCCAGCAGTCCTCGGACGAAGGGGTGGTATGGCTACACCTTC	CASSPRTKGWYGYTF
TRBV30	NA	TRBJ1-2	few	TGTGCCTGGAGATTACAGTCAATCTATGGCTACACCTTC	CAWRLQSIYGYTF
TRBV7-6	NA	TRBJ2-2	few	TGTGCCAGCAGCTTAGGGGGGGTAGCGAACACCGGGGAGCTGTTTTTT	CASSLGGVANTGELFF
TRBV30	NA	TRBJ1-2	NA	TGTGCCTGGAGGGCGCCAGGGGCTGATGGCTACACCTTC	CAWRAPGADGYTF
TRBV5-4	TRBD2	TRBJ2-7	few	TGTGCCAGCAGCCCGGGACTAGCGGACCACGAGCAGTACTTC	CASSPGLADHEQYF
TRBV29-1	NA	TRBJ1-1	few	TGCAGCGCAGGGGCAGGGTGGGCCATGAACACTGAAGCTTTCTTT	CSAGAGWAMNTEAFF
TRBV28	TRBD2	TRBJ2-5	NA	TGTGCCAGCAGTCCCCTAGGGACTAGCGGGATTGGGGAGACCCAGTACTTC	CASSPLGTSGIGETQYF
TRBV29-1	NA	TRBJ2-3	many	TGCAGCGCCTCTATGGCTAGCGGCACAGATACGCAGTATTTT	CSASMASGTDTQYF
TRBV2	NA	TRBJ1-1	few	TGTGCCAGCAGTTCCCAGGTGAACACTGAGGCTTTCTTT	CASSSQVNTEAFF
TRBV15	TRBD1	TRBJ1-3	NA	TGTGCCACCAGCCCTAGGACAGGGACTGGAAACACCATATATTTT	CATSPRTGTGNTIYF
TRBV4-2	TRBD2	TRBJ2-1	few	TGTGCCAGCAGCCAAGATACTAGCGGGAGTGCAGGGAATGAGCAGTTCTTC	CASSQDTSGSAGNEQFF
TRBV28	NA	TRBJ2-6	NA	TGTGCCAGCAGTTTGCAGGGCTCTGGGGCCAACGTCCTGACTTTC	CASSLQGSGANVLTF
TRBV2	NA	TRBJ1-1	few	TGTGCCAGCAGTCAACAGGAGGGATCTGAAGCTTTCTTT	CASSQQEGSEAFF
TRBV4-1	NA	TRBJ1-5	NA	TGCGCCAGCAGCCAGTTCAGGGATAGCAATCAGCCCCAGCATTTT	CASSQFRDSNQPQHF
TRBV2	NA	TRBJ1-5	few	TGTGCCAGCAGTTCGACAGCACCCCAGCATTTT	CASSSTAPQHF